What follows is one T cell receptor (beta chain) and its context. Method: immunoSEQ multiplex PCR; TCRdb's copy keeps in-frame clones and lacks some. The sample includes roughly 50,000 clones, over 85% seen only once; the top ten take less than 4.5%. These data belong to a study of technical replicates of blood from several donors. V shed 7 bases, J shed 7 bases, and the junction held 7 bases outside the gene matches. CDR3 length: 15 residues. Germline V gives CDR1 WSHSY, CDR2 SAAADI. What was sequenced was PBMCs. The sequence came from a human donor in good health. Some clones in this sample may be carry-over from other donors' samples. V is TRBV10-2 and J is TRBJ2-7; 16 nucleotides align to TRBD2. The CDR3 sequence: CASKLGTSGRGEQYF. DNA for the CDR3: TGCGCCAGCAAACTAGGGACTAGCGGGAGGGGGGAGCAGTACTTC.